This TCR beta chain was recovered during a study of T cells in Graves' hyperthyroidism and ophthalmopathy. V was pared by 3 bases and J by 3 bases, with 9 bases between. Looked up from germline, CDR1 is MNHNS and CDR2 is SASEGT. The CDR3 covers 14 residues. Turning to this clonotype: Its antigen is undetermined.

Study-wide points: Ophthalmopathy got predicted by the model a median 6.5 months before its onset. Separation of ophthalmopathy from stable hyperthyroidism was achieved by a 13 V-J model.

Amplification yielded TCR beta CDR3 regions, with RNA transcripts as the source. The TCR CDR3 first-round RT-PCR relied on the HTBI primer set. MiXCR, run by TCRdb on the multiplex PCR reads, gives a single entry per CDR3 protein. The sample holds about 380,000 distinct CDR3 sequences, around 14% seen once. The chain is built from TRBV6-1 and TRBJ1-5; a possible D gene is TRBD1 (6 bases). The clonotype was recovered from a woman between 55 and 75 years old with Graves' hyperthyroidism. The sequenced sample was blood. The chain's CDR3 is CASSDWGHNQPQHF. CDR3 nucleotides: TGTGCCAGCAGTGATTGGGGACACAATCAGCCCCAGCATTTT.